This TCR beta chain was recorded in a study of regulatory T cells in long-lasting Graves disease. This clonotype was detected only a few times. Germline lookup yields CDR1 SGHRS and CDR2 YFSETQ. V was clipped by 4 bases and J by 10 bases; unmatched bases: 8. The CDR3 runs to 14 residues. Described time point: persistent/refractory GD, antithyroid drugs over 5 years with positive TRAb. The TCR library used RNA extracted from PBMCs. CDR3-region Arm-PCR and iRepertoire HTBI primers produced the TCR beta libraries. TCRdb redid the calling of the multiplex PCR reads with MiXCR, one entry per CDR3 protein. The table records 310,000 or so distinct CDR3 sequences, less than 20% of them present only once.

The sequenced sample was peripheral blood mononuclear cells (PBMCs), obtained when the disease was refractory, from a patient treated with antithyroid drugs. The rearrangement uses TRBV5-1 and TRBJ1-6; 7 bases are a match to TRBD1. The receptor was derived from a female donor with Graves disease. CDR3 DNA sequence: TGCGCCAGCAGCGCGGACAGGATAAGCTCACCCCTCCACTTT. Translating it yields CASSADRISSPLHF.